This TCR beta chain was documented in a study of CD8 T cells in ankylosing spondylitis. The study, taken as a whole, reports: Ankylosing spondylitis blood appeared to carry a characteristic TCR beta motif of roughly 8 highly homologous variants.

This clonotype was found many times. Its cognate antigen is unknown. It was by quantitative 5'-RACE with molecular barcodes that TCR beta libraries were made. TCRdb redid the calling of the 5' RACE reads with MiXCR, one entry per CDR3 protein. The sample contains 25,000 to 35,000 distinct CDR3 sequences, 7.2% of which appear only once. The origin of this receptor is a male donor with ankylosing spondylitis or in good health (not recorded which). Material for sequencing was blood, either unsorted or a sorted T cell fraction (not recorded which).

The DNA of the CDR3 is TGCAGCGTTGTTCGGCAGGGTAACCAAGAGACCCAGTACTTC. It encodes CSVVRQGNQETQYF. V usage is TRBV29-1 and J usage is TRBJ2-5; D possibly corresponds to TRBD1 (5 bases). The V end lost 4 bases, the J end lost 0 bases, and 12 bases lay between the germline ends. Per germline, CDR1 SQVTM and CDR2 ANQGSEA. The length of the CDR3 is 14 residues.